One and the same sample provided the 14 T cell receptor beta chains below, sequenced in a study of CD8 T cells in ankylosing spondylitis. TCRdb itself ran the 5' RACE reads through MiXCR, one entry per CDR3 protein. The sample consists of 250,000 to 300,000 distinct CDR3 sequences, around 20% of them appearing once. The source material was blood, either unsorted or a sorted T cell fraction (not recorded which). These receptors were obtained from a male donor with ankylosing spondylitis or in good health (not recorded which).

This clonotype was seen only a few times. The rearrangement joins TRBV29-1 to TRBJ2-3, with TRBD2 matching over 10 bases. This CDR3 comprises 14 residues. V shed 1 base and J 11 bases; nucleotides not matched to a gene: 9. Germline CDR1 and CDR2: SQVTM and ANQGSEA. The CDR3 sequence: CSVEGTSGVYGQYF. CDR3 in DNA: TGCAGCGTTGAAGGGACTAGCGGCGTCTATGGGCAGTATTTT.

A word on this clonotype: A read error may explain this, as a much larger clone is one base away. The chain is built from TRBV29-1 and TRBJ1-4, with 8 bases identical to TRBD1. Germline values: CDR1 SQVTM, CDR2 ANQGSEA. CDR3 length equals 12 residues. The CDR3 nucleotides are TGCAGCGTCCAGGGGGCGGATGAAGAACTGTTTTTT. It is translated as CSVQGADEELFF.

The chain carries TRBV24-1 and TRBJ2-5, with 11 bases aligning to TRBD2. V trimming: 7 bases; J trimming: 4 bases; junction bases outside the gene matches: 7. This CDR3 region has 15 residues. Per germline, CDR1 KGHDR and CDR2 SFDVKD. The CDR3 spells CATSPTSGSTETQYF. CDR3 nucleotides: TGTGCCACCAGCCCAACTAGCGGGAGCACAGAGACCCAGTACTTC.

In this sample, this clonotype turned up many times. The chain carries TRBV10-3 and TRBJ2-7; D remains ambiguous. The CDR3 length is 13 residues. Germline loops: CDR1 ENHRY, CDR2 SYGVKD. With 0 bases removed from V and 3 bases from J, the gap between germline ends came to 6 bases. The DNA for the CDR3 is TGTGCCATCAGTGAGTCGGTGAACTACGAGCAGTACGTC. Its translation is CAISESVNYEQYV.

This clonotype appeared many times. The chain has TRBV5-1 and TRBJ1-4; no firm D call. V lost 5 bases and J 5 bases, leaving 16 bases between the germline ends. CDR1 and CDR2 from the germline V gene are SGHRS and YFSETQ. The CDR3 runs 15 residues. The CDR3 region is CASRQNSGPNEKLFF. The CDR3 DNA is TGCGCCAGCAGACAAAACTCCGGACCAAATGAAAAACTGTTTTTT.

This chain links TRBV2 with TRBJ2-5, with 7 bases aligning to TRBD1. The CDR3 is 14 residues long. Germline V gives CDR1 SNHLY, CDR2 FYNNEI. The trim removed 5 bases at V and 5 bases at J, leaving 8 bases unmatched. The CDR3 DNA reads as TGTGCCAGCAGTCCGGACAGGAGCAGGGAGACCCAGTACTTC. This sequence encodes CASSPDRSRETQYF. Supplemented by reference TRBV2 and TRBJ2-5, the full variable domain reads EPEVTQTPSHQVTQMGQEVILRCVPISNHLYFYWYRQILGQKVEFLVSFYNNEISEKSEIFDDQFSVERPDGSNFTLKIRSTKLEDSAMYFCASSPDRSRETQYFGPGTRLLVL.

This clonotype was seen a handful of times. The CDR3 bases are TGTGCCAGCTCAGTAATACAGGGTCAAGACACTGAAGCTTTCTTT. It codes for CASSVIQGQDTEAFF. This chain uses TRBV18 with TRBJ1-1; weak D call: TRBD1 (6 bases). V lost 5 bases and J lost 3, with 16 bases in between. CDR1 is KGHSH and CDR2 is LQKENI in the germline V gene. The CDR3 is 15 residues long.

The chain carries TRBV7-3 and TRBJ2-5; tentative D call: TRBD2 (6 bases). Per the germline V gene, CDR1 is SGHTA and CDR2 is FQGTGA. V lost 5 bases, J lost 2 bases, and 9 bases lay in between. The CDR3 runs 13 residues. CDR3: CASSRTTQETQYF. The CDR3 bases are TGTGCCAGCAGCCGGACTACTCAAGAGACCCAGTACTTC. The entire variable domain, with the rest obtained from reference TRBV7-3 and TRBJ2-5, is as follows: GAGVSQTPSNKVTEKGKYVELRCDPISGHTALYWYRQSLGQGPEFLIYFQGTGAADDSGLPNDRFFAVRPEGSVSTLKIQRTERGDSAVYLCASSRTTQETQYFGPGTRLLVL.

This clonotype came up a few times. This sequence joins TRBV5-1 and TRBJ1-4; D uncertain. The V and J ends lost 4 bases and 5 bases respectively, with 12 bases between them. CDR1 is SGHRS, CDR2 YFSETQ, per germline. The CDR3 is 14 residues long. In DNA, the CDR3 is TGCGCCAGCAGCCAAGGACGGATGAATGAAAAACTGTTTTTT. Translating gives CASSQGRMNEKLFF.

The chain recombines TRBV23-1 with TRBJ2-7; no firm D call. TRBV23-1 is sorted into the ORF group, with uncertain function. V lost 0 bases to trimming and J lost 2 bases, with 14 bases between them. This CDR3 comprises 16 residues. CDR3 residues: CASSQSQDVRTYEQYV. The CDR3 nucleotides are TGCGCCAGCAGTCAATCGCAGGACGTGAGGACCTACGAGCAGTACGTC.

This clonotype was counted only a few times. DNA of the CDR3: TGTGCCAGCAGCCTTCAGACAGGTTGGTCAGCAGATACGCAGTATTTT. Protein sequence: CASSLQTGWSADTQYF. The rearrangement joins TRBV27 to TRBJ2-3; tentatively, D is TRBD1 (6 bases). Per the germline V gene, CDR1 is MNHEY and CDR2 is SMNVEV (reference sequence). CDR3 length equals 16 residues. V lost 6 bases and J lost 4, with 20 bases in between.

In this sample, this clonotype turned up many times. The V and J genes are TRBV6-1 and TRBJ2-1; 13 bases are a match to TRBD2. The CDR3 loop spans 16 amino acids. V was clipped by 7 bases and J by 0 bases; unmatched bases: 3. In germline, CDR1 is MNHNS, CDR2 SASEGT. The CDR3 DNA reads TGTGCCAGCACCACTAGCGGGGGGGCCTCCTACAATGAGCAGTTCTTC. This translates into CASTTSGGASYNEQFF.

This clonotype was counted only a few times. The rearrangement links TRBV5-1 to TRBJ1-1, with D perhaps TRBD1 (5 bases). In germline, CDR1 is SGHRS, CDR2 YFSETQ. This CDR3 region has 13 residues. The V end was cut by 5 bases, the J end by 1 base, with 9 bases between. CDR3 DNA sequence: TGCGCCAGCAGACCACAGGAGAACACTGAAGCTTTCTTT. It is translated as CASRPQENTEAFF.

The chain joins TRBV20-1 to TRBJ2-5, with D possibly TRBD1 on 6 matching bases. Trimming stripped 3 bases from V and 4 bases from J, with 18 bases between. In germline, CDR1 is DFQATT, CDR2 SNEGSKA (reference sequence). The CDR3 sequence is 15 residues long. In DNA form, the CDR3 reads TGCAGTGCTAGTCCTCCGGGACACAAAGTAGAGACCCAGTACTTC. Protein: CSASPPGHKVETQYF.